This T cell receptor (beta chain) was identified in a study of blood T cells in healthy people across ages. Germline lookup yields CDR1 SGHRS and CDR2 YFSETQ. Trimming took 0 bases from V and 12 from J, leaving 18 bases between them. This CDR3 spans 14 amino acids. Alongside a J-beta primer mix, a sample-barcoded 5' primer served in a second PCR lasting about 7 to 12 cycles. Researchers report that each sample yielded at least 2.5 million CDR3-containing paired-end reads. Using its own MiXCR run on the 5' RACE reads, TCRdb lists one record per CDR3 protein. Seen here are 850,000 or so distinct CDR3 sequences, 25% to 30% observed once, and the top ten hold 15% to 20%. This clonotype has more than one count but fewer than ten. The antigen is undetermined. The study, taken as a whole, reports: No one knew whether donors had CMV, which possibly confounded expanded clonotype changes. The unsorted PBMCs prevented any conclusive comparison of naive versus antigen-experienced cells. Both naive CD4+ cell counts and diversity were greater in long-lived donors than in aged donors.

The sequencing sample was made of blood. This clonotype was obtained from a woman of 80 years or more in good health. The V and J genes are TRBV5-1 and TRBJ1-2; D possibly corresponds to TRBD1 (6 bases). In DNA, the CDR3 is TGCGCCAGCAGCTTGGAAGCGCAGGGGCGACCTCACACCTTC. Residues: CASSLEAQGRPHTF.